What follows are 26 T cell receptor beta chains derived from one specimen sequenced in a study of blood T cells in healthy people across ages. A sample-barcoded 5' primer and a J-beta primer mix were used in a second PCR of about 6 to 12 cycles. TCRdb re-called the 5' RACE reads through MiXCR, storing one row per CDR3 protein. The table has about 640,000 distinct CDR3 sequences, approximately 30% seen once. Sequenced material: blood. All receptors derive from a woman older than 75 in good health.

As for this clonotype: The limits of the CDR3 on the DNA are not certain, so only TCRdb's listed CDR3 is given. The chain is built from TRBV27 and TRBJ2-1; the DNA was not used to check the table's D call, TRBD1. The CDR3 length is 14 residues, termini included. Germline lookup yields CDR1 MNHEY and CDR2 SMNVEV (reference sequence). CDR3 residues: CASSLSYFAQGTFF.

This clonotype was observed a single time. The genes are TRBV30 and TRBJ1-3; D might be TRBD1 (6 bases). The CDR3 consists of 14 residues. The germline V gene encodes CDR1 GTSNPN and CDR2 SVGIG (reference sequence). V dropped 4 bases and J dropped 4 bases, with 14 bases sitting between them. The CDR3 region has the DNA TGTGCCTGGACGCCCTGGACAGTAGGAAACACCATATATTTT. Its protein product is CAWTPWTVGNTIYF.

This clonotype was observed at least ten times. The chain couples TRBV19 to TRBJ2-7, with D tentatively TRBD2 (6 bases). Germline V gene data show CDR1 as LNHDA and CDR2 as SQIVND (reference sequence). V lost 4 bases to trimming and J lost 0 bases, with 10 bases between them. CDR3 length: 14 amino acids. The CDR3 loop is CASSKGGVSYEQYF. The CDR3 coding sequence is TGTGCCAGTAGTAAGGGCGGGGTCTCCTACGAGCAGTACTTC. The full variable domain, completed using reference TRBV19 and TRBJ2-7, is DGGITQSPKYLFRKEGQNVTLSCEQNLNHDAMYWYRQDPGQGLRLIYYSQIVNDFQKGDIAEGYSVSREKKESFPLTVTSAQKNPTAFYLCASSKGGVSYEQYFGPGTRLTVT.

As regards this clonotype: This may be a read error: a much more frequent sequence differs by one nucleotide. This chain joins TRBV4-1 and TRBJ1-2, with 11 nucleotides matching TRBD1. CDR1 is MGHRA, CDR2 YSYEKL, per germline. This CDR3 is 15 amino acids long. V shed 4 bases and J 7 bases; nucleotides not matched to a gene: 8. This chain's CDR3 is CASSPAGTGGSGYTF. DNA for the CDR3: TGCGCCAGCAGCCCTGCCGGGACAGGGGGGAGTGGCTACACCTTC.

This clonotype was observed many times. The genes are TRBV5-1 and TRBJ2-3, with TRBD2 matching 9 bases. The CDR3 runs to 17 residues. J gave up 3 bases and V 1 base, and 9 bases lay outside the gene matches. Germline V lookup: CDR1 SGHRS, CDR2 YFSETQ. CDR3 DNA sequence: TGCGCCAGCAGCTTGTCGAGGTTAGCGGGGGATACAGATACGCAGTATTTT. Amino acid sequence: CASSLSRLAGDTDTQYF. Together with reference TRBV5-1 and TRBJ2-3, the CDR3 gives the full variable domain: KAGVTQTPRYLIKTRGQQVTLSCSPISGHRSVSWYQQTPGQGLQFLFEYFSETQRNKGNFPGRFSGRQFSNSRSEMNVSTLELGDSALYLCASSLSRLAGDTDTQYFGPGTRLTVL.

This clonotype has more than one count but fewer than ten. This may be a read error, as it is one base from a much larger clone. V usage is TRBV30 and J usage is TRBJ2-7; the D is unclear. Germline-derived CDR1 and CDR2 are GTSNPN and SVGIG (reference sequence). This CDR3 has 11 amino acids. Trimming took 3 bases from V and 7 from J, leaving 10 bases between them. In nucleotides, the CDR3 is TGTGCCTGGAGCCCCGGTAATGAGCAGTACTTC. Residues: CAWSPGNEQYF. Using reference TRBV30 and TRBJ2-7 for the parts outside the CDR3, the full variable domain is SQTIHQWPATLVQPVGSPLSLECTVEGTSNPNLYWYRQAAGRGLQLLFYSVGIGQISSEVPQNLSASRPQDRQFILSSKKLLLSDSGFYLCAWSPGNEQYFGPGTRLTVT.

This clonotype was counted many times. The rearrangement links TRBV2 to TRBJ2-7; 9 bases map to TRBD1. The CDR3 has 15 residues. J gave up 2 bases and V 7 bases, and 9 bases lay outside the gene matches. Germline V gene sequence: CDR1 SNHLY, CDR2 FYNNEI. The CDR3 here is CASTRTNRGPYEQYF. The CDR3, as DNA: TGTGCCAGCACGCGAACCAACAGGGGGCCCTACGAGCAGTACTTC.

This chain links TRBV7-9 with TRBJ2-1; 7 nucleotides match TRBD2. V dropped 6 bases and J dropped 7; count of bases not matched to a gene: 21. The CDR3 contains 18 residues. Germline CDR1 is SEHNR and CDR2 is FQNEAQ (reference sequence). The CDR3 is CASSIAGLLPHSRNEQFF. The CDR3 nucleotides read TGTGCCAGCAGTATCGCGGGACTACTACCTCACTCCCGGAATGAGCAGTTCTTC.

This clonotype was observed a handful of times. Mismatch with germline at one junction end may stem from a read error. This chain links TRBV29-1 with TRBJ1-2, with D unclear. This CDR3 spans 12 amino acids. Per the germline V gene, CDR1 is SQVTM and CDR2 is ANQGSEA. This CDR3 is CNVDRGNSGYTF. The CDR3, as DNA: TGCAACGTTGATAGAGGGAACTCTGGCTACACCTTC.

The rearrangement uses TRBV12-3 or TRBV12-4 and TRBJ1-1; D is uncertain. V lost 3 bases, J lost 9 bases, and 14 bases lay in between. The CDR3 sequence is 13 residues long. Here the CDR3 DNA reads TGTGCCAGCAGTTTCCACACCGTACCCCAAGCTTTCTTT. Its translation is CASSFHTVPQAFF.

Ten or more counts support this clonotype. The CDR3 sequence: CASSPGVSSSYEQYF. The CDR3 region has the DNA TGTGCCAGCAGTCCTGGGGTATCCAGCTCCTACGAGCAGTACTTC. V is TRBV14 and J is TRBJ2-7, with unresolved D. In germline, CDR1 is SGHDN, CDR2 FVKESK. Trimming cost V 6 bases and J 0 bases, with 15 bases left between them. There are 15 residues in the CDR3. Combining the CDR3 with reference TRBV14 and TRBJ2-7 gives the whole variable domain EAGVTQFPSHSVIEKGQTVTLRCDPISGHDNLYWYRRVMGKEIKFLLHFVKESKQDESGMPNNRFLAERTGGTYSTLKVQPAELEDSGVYFCASSPGVSSSYEQYFGPGTRLTVT.

V and J are TRBV6-2 or TRBV6-3 and TRBJ1-1; D gene unclear. The CDR3 sequence is 11 residues long. CDR1 and CDR2 (germline): MNHEY, SVGEGT. V was shortened by 10 bases and J by 3 bases, with 9 bases between the two germline ends. In nucleotides, the CDR3 is TGTGCCACCCTGCGGCACACTGAAGCTTTCTTT. Encoded protein: CATLRHTEAFF.

This clonotype occurred many times. This sequence joins TRBV6-1 and TRBJ2-1; 9 bases line up with TRBD1. Losses at the gene ends were 4 bases for V and 6 bases for J; bases not matched to a gene: 7. This CDR3 spans 15 amino acids. Germline CDR1 reads MNHNS; CDR2 reads SASEGT. The DNA of the CDR3 is TGTGCCAGCAGTGGAGGGGGGACAGGGAGCAATGAGCAGTTCTTC. Protein: CASSGGGTGSNEQFF.

For this clonotype: This may be a read error, as it is one base from a much larger clone. V usage is TRBV6-2 or TRBV6-3 and J usage is TRBJ2-3; TRBD1 matches at 9 bases. The CDR3 totals 16 residues. CDR1 is MNHEY and CDR2 is SVGEGT in the germline V gene. The CDR3 here is CASSPGQGASTDAQYF. The CDR3 DNA is TGTGCCAGCAGCCCGGGACAGGGTGCTAGCACAGATGCGCAGTATTTT.

The table lists this clonotype with a few counts. The CDR3 coding sequence is TGTGCCAGCAGCTTAGGACCGACTTACTCTGGAAACACCATATATTTT. Amino acids: CASSLGPTYSGNTIYF. This chain links TRBV7-2 with TRBJ1-3; D call uncertain. The CDR3 consists of 16 residues. V lost 1 base and J 0 bases, leaving 10 bases between the germline ends. Germline values: CDR1 SGHTA, CDR2 FQGNSA. Filled out from reference TRBV7-2 and TRBJ1-3, the complete variable domain reads GAGVSQSPSNKVTEKGKDVELRCDPISGHTALYWYRQSLGQGLEFLIYFQGNSAPDKSGLPSDRFSAERTGGSVSTLTIQRTQQEDSAVYLCASSLGPTYSGNTIYFGEGSWLTVV.

As to this clonotype: One junction end disagrees with the germline gene, perhaps due to a read error. V gene TRBV15 combines with J gene TRBJ1-1, with TRBD1 as a possible D gene (5 bases). The V gene's germline CDR1 is LNHNV and CDR2 YYDKDF (reference sequence). The CDR3 runs to 14 residues. The CDR3 DNA sequence: TGTGCCACCAGCAGAGTGGGGGGAGATACTGAAACTTTCTTT. This codes for CATSRVGGDTETFF.

This rearrangement joins TRBV28 to TRBJ1-6; D is possibly TRBD1 (5 bases). Trimming shortened V by 3 bases and J by 6 bases, and 21 bases separated the two germline ends. The germline V gene encodes CDR1 MDHEN and CDR2 SYDVKM. CDR3 length: 18 amino acids. CDR3 bases: TGTGCCAGCAGTTTGGGCAGGGCGACGAATATTTTTAATTCACCCCTCCACTTT. Translating gives CASSLGRATNIFNSPLHF.

This clonotype was seen a handful of times. V and J are TRBV5-6 and TRBJ1-1; the D is unclear. The CDR3 length is 14 residues. Deletions cut 0 bases from V and 6 bases from J, with 12 bases between. Germline CDR1 reads SGHDT; CDR2 reads YYEEEE. The CDR3 spells CASSLEARWAEAFF. The CDR3 DNA sequence: TGTGCCAGCAGCTTGGAAGCACGTTGGGCTGAAGCTTTCTTT. Based on the CDR3 plus reference TRBV5-6 and TRBJ1-1, the full variable domain is DAGVTQSPTHLIKTRGQQVTLRCSPKSGHDTVSWYQQALGQGPQFIFQYYEEEERQRGNFPDRFSGHQFPNYSSELNVNALLLGDSALYLCASSLEARWAEAFFGQGTRLTVV.

V gene TRBV4-2 combines with J gene TRBJ1-4; D is undetermined. From germline, CDR1 is LGHNA and CDR2 YNFKEQ. V was pared by 0 bases and J by 0 bases, with 8 bases between. The CDR3 covers 16 residues. Here the CDR3 reads CASSQERVTTNEKLFF. The CDR3 DNA is TGTGCCAGCAGCCAAGAACGGGTAACAACTAATGAAAAACTGTTTTTT.

The gene calls are TRBV6-2 or TRBV6-3 and TRBJ1-1; D possibly corresponds to TRBD1 (5 bases). The V end was cut by 0 bases, the J end by 8 bases, with 16 bases between. This CDR3 spans 15 amino acids. Germline CDR1 and CDR2: MNHEY and SVGEGT. CDR3 nucleotide sequence: TGTGCCAGCAGTTACTCGGGCAGGGAGGGCACCGAAGCTTTCTTT. Its translation is CASSYSGREGTEAFF.

This clonotype turned up a few times. The junction departs from germline at one end; a sequencing error may be responsible. The chain is built from TRBV19 and TRBJ1-1; possibly TRBD1 for D (6 bases). Germline V CDR1 and CDR2: LNHDA, SQIVND (reference sequence). This CDR3 comprises 13 residues. CDR3 protein: CASNGRGNAEAFF. The CDR3 coding sequence is TGTGCCAGTAACGGAAGGGGGAACGCTGAAGCTTTCTTT.

The V call is TRBV12-3 or TRBV12-4, the J call TRBJ2-1; D uncertain. The CDR3 sequence is 12 residues long. V lost 6 bases and J 5 bases, leaving 8 bases between the germline ends. The DNA of the CDR3 is TGTGCCAGCAGAAGAGTAGACAATGAGCAGTTCTTC. This sequence encodes CASRRVDNEQFF.

The V gene is TRBV20-1, the J gene TRBJ2-7, with D perhaps matching TRBD1 (5 bases). CDR3 length: 15 residues. Germline V gene data show CDR1 as DFQATT and CDR2 as SNEGSKA (reference sequence). Trimming cost V 0 bases and J 2 bases, with 14 bases left between them. CDR3 DNA: TGCAGTGCTAGAGATCCCGACAGAGGTACCTACGAGCAGTACTTC. Protein product: CSARDPDRGTYEQYF.

The V and J genes are TRBV12-3 or TRBV12-4 and TRBJ2-4, with a weak D call TRBD2 (6 bases). The J call is in doubt because the DNA end fits TRBJ2-5 better. This CDR3 is built from 14 residues. DNA of the CDR3: TGTGCCAGCACCGACGGGCTTGCGGGGGAGACCCAGTACTTC. Encoded protein: CASTDGLAGETQYF.

On this clonotype itself: A read error is possible here, since a much larger clone lies one base away. The chain uses TRBV30 and TRBJ1-5; unclear D gene. There are 13 residues in the CDR3. Germline CDR1 is GTSNPN and CDR2 is SVGIG (reference sequence). This chain's CDR3 is CAWSEGLDHPQHF. The CDR3, as DNA: TGTGCCTGGAGTGAGGGTTTGGATCACCCCCAGCATTTT.

As for this clonotype: A read error may produce the germline difference seen at one junction end. This chain connects TRBV5-1 to TRBJ2-1; 9 bases line up with TRBD2. This CDR3 is built from 15 residues. From germline, CDR1 is SGHRS and CDR2 YFSETQ. The CDR3 here is CVSSLLAGGQGEQFF. The DNA of the CDR3 is TGCGTCAGCAGCTTGCTGGCGGGGGGGCAAGGTGAGCAGTTCTTC.